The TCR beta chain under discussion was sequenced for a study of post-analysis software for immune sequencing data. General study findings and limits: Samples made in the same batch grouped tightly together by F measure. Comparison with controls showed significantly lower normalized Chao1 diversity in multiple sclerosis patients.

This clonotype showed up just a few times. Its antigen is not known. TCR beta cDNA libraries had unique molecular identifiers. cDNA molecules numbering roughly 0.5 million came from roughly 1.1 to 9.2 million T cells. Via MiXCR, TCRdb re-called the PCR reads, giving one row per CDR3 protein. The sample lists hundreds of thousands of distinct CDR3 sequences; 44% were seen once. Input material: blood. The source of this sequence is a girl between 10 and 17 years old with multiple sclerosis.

The chain's CDR3 is CASSFPMRGDYGYTF. In DNA, the CDR3 is TGTGCCAGCAGCTTTCCTATGAGGGGCGACTATGGCTACACCTTC. The chain recombines TRBV7-9 with TRBJ1-2, with a tentative D call TRBD1 (5 bases). The V end was cut by 3 bases, the J end by 3 bases, with 14 bases between. The CDR3 loop spans 15 amino acids. The germline V gene has CDR1 SEHNR and CDR2 FQNEAQ (reference sequence).